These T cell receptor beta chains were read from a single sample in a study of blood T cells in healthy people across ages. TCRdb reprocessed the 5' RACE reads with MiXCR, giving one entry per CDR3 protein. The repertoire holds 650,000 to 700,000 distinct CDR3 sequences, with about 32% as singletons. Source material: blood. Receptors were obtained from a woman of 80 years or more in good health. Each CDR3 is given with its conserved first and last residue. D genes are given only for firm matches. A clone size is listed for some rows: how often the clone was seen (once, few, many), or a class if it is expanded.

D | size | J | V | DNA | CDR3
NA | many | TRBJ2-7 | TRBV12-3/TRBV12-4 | TGTGCCAGCAGGTCGGGCAACTCCTACGAGCAGTACTTC | CASRSGNSYEQYF
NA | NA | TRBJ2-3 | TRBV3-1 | TGTGCCAGCAGCTCCCAGGGGTCCTCAGATACGCAGTATTTT | CASSSQGSSDTQYF
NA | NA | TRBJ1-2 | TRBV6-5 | TGTGCCAGCAGTTATCGGAGGGAGTTCGCCAGTGGCTACACCTTC | CASSYRREFASGYTF
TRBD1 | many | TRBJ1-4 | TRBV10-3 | TGTGCCATCAGTGAGGGGCAGGGGGCTAATGAAAAACTGTTTTTT | CAISEGQGANEKLFF
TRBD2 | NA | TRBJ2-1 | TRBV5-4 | TGTGCCAGCAGTCTCGGACTAGCGGGAGGGCATAGTGTGGGTGAGCAGTTCTTC | CASSLGLAGGHSVGEQFF
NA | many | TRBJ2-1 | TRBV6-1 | TGTGCCAGCAGTGATCTGTGGAATGAGCAGTTCTTC | CASSDLWNEQFF
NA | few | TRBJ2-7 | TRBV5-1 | TGCGTCAGCAGCTTGTTCGGGACGACTATCGGAAACGAGCAGTACTTC | CVSSLFGTTIGNEQYF
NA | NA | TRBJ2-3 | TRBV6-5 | TGTGCCAGCAGTTACGCCCGGGGGTATACGCAGTATTTT | CASSYARGYTQYF
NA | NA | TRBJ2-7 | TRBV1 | TGCACCAGCAGCCTCCAGCGGTCTAGCGGGGGGCCATCTGTGAGCTCCTACAATGAGCAGTACTTC | CTSSLQRSSGGPSVSSYNEQYF
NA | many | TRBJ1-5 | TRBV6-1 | TGTGCCAGCAGTGAGGCGTCCGGGTTAATCAATCAGCCCCAGCATTTT | CASSEASGLINQPQHF
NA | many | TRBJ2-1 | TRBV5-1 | TGCGCCAGCAGAAATGGGCAGGACCTGATCAACAATGAGCAGTTCTTC | CASRNGQDLINNEQFF
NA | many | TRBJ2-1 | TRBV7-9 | TGTGCCAGCAGCTCGGGGCCCTCCAATGAGCAGTTCTTC | CASSSGPSNEQFF
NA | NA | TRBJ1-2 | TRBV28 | TGTGCCAGCAGCCCGGGGGGCCGTACTAACTATGGCTACACCTTC | CASSPGGRTNYGYTF
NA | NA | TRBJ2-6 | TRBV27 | TGTGCCAGCAGTCCCGGTACGGGTAGCTTTGGGGCCAACGTCCTGACTTTC | CASSPGTGSFGANVLTF
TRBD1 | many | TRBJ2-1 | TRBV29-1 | TGCAGCGGGGGGACAGGGTACAATGAGCAGTTCTTC | CSGGTGYNEQFF
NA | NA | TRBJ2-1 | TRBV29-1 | TGCAGCGTTGGGCAGGGGTTTTATCATGAGCAGTTCTTC | CSVGQGFYHEQFF
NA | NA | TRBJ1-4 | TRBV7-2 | TGTGCCAGCAGCTTAGTTCGGACTGCTGATGAAAAACTGTTTTTT | CASSLVRTADEKLFF
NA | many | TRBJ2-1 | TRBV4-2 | TGTGCCAGCAGCCAAGAAGACGGACAGCGGACCTACAATGAGCAGTTCTTC | CASSQEDGQRTYNEQFF
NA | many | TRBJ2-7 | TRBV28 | TGTGCCAGCACTCAGGGAAGATCCTACGAGCAGTACTTC | CASTQGRSYEQYF
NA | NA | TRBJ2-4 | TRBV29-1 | TGCGGCGTTGAGGCCCAGGCCAAAAACATTCAGTACTTC | CGVEAQAKNIQYF
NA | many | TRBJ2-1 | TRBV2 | TGTGCCAGCGAGGGGAGGCGGTACAATGAGCAGTTCTTC | CASEGRRYNEQFF
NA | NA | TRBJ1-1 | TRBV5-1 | TGCGCCAGCAGCCCTGTGCGGGGGAGGAACACTGAAGCTTTCTTT | CASSPVRGRNTEAFF
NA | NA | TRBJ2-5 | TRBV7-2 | TGTGCCAGCAGGGGGGAGCTAGTGTCGGGGACCCAGTACTTC | CASRGELVSGTQYF
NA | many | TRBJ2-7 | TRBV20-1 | TGCAGTGCCCTCTCCGGGGGCCCCTACGAGCAGTACTTC | CSALSGGPYEQYF
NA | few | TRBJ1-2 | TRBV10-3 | TGTGCCATCAGTGAGTCGGGAAGACTTGGCTACACCTTC | CAISESGRLGYTF
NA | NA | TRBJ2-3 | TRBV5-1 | TGTGCCAGCAGCTTGTTAGCTATGAGCACAGATACGCAGTATTTT | CASSLLAMSTDTQYF
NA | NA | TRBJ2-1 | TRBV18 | TGTGCCAGCTCACCACCTCGAGGGGGGTTTTACAATGGGCAGTTCTTC | CASSPPRGGFYNGQFF
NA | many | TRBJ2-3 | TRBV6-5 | TGTGCCAGCAGTTACGGGCAGGGCGGAGGAGATACGCAGTATTTT | CASSYGQGGGDTQYF
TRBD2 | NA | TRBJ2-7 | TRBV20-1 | TGCAGTGCTGCCCTACTAGCGGGAGTCGGTGAGCAGTACTTC | CSAALLAGVGEQYF
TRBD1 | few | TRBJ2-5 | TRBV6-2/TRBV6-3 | TGTGCCAGCAGAACGGGACAGGGTCACAATGAGCAGTACTTC | CASRTGQGHNEQYF
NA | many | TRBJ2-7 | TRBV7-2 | TGTGCCAGCGCGAAAGGACCCACCTACGAGCAGTACTTC | CASAKGPTYEQYF
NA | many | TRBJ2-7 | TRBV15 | TGTGCCACCAGCAGAGACAGGAGTTCCTACGAGCAGTACTTC | CATSRDRSSYEQYF
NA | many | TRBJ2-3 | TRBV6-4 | TGTGCCAGCAGTGCCCTGAAAGGGGATACGCAGTATTTT | CASSALKGDTQYF
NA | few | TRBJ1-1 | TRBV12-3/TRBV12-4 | TGTGCCAGCAGATTCGGGGGGGGAGAGGTGAACACTGAAGCTTTCTTT | CASRFGGGEVNTEAFF
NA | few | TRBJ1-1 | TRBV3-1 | TGTGCCAGCAGCGAGGGCAGCGCGAGTGGCACTGAAGCTTTCTTT | CASSEGSASGTEAFF
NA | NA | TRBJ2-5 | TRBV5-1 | TGCGCCAGCAGCCGTACCGGGGGAAAGTGGGAGACCCAGTACTTC | CASSRTGGKWETQYF
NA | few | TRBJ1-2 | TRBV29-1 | TGCAGCGTTGAAGATCTGATTCCCTATGGCTACACCTTC | CSVEDLIPYGYTF
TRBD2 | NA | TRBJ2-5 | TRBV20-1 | TGCAGTGCCGGGGTCGGCGGGAGCGAGACCCAGTACTTC | CSAGVGGSETQYF
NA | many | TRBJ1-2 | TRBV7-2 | TGTGCCAGCATCCCCCGGGGGAGGAACTATGGCTACACCTTC | CASIPRGRNYGYTF
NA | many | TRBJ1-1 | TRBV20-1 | TGCAGTGCTAGTCACAGGGAGAACACTGAAGCTTTCTTT | CSASHRENTEAFF
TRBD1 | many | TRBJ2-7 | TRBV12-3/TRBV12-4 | TGTGCCAGCAGTATCCGGGACAGGGGATACGAGCAGTACTTC | CASSIRDRGYEQYF
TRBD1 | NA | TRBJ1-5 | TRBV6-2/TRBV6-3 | TGTGCCACCAAGGACAGGGGAGGGGATAGCAATCAGCCCCAGCATTTT | CATKDRGGDSNQPQHF
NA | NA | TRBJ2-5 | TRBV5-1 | TGCGCCAGCAGCTCGTGGGGGCAGGTAGAGACCCAGTACTTC | CASSSWGQVETQYF
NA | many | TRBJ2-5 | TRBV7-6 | TGTGCCAGCAGCTTAATTGTCGGGGGACAAGAGACCCAGTACTTC | CASSLIVGGQETQYF
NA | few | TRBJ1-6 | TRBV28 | TGTGCCAGCATGGGGGGCGGGTTTGGTTCACCCCTCCACTTT | CASMGGGFGSPLHF
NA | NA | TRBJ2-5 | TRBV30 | TGTGCCTGGGGGCTTGGGAGCCAGTACTTC | CAWGLGSQYF
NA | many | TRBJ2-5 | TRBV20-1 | TGCAGTGCTAGAGAGCCGAGACAAGAGACCCAGTACTTC | CSAREPRQETQYF
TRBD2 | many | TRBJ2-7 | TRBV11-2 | TGTGCCAGCAGCGCCCTGGGGAGGGGTTACGAGCAGTACTTC | CASSALGRGYEQYF
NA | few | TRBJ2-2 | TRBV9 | TGTGCCAGCAGCGTAGCGAGGAACACCGGGGAGCTGTTTTTT | CASSVARNTGELFF
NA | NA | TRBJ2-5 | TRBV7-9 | TGTGCCAGCAGCTTAGCGCGCCTAGTGCTAGAGACCCAGTACTTC | CASSLARLVLETQYF
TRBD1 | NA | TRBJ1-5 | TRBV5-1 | TGCGCCGGCAGCCCCCCGGACAGGGGCAATCAGCCCCAGCATTTT | CAGSPPDRGNQPQHF
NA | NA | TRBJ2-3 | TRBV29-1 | TGCAGCGTTCCAGGGACAGATACGCAGTATTTT | CSVPGTDTQYF
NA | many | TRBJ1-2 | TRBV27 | TGTGCCAGCAGTTTATCTAGGGGAAGCTATGGCTACACCTTC | CASSLSRGSYGYTF
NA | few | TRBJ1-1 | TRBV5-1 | TGCGCCAGCAGCTTGGCCTCGGCAGGGTCTGAAGCTTTCTTT | CASSLASAGSEAFF
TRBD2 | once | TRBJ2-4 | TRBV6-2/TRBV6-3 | TGTGCCAGCAAACCAGGAGGGACTAGGGGAGTTAAAGCCAAAAACATTCAGTACTTC | CASKPGGTRGVKAKNIQYF
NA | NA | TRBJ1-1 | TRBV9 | TGTGCCAGCAGCGTAGAACAGGAGAACACTGAAGCTTTCTTT | CASSVEQENTEAFF
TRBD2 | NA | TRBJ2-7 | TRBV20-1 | TGCAGTGCTAGAACCACAGCTGGGACTAGCGGGATTTCCTCCTACGAGCAGTACTTC | CSARTTAGTSGISSYEQYF
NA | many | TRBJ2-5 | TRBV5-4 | TGTGCCAGCAGTCATGGACGAGAACTCAGACAAGAGACCCAGTACTTC | CASSHGRELRQETQYF
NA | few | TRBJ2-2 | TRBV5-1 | TGCGCCAGCAGCTTGGGTGGGGCGAACACCGGGGAGCTGTTTTTT | CASSLGGANTGELFF
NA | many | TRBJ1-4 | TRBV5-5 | TGTGCCAGCAGCTTGGGGGACACAGGCAATGAAAAACTGTTTTTT | CASSLGDTGNEKLFF